This T cell receptor beta chain appears in the sequencing data of a study of T cells in localized non-small cell lung cancer. Study-level findings and limits: Appearance in adjacent lung was seen for a median around 60 of the top 100 tumor clones.

As for this clone: Antigen unknown.

Profiled with immunoSEQ multiplex PCR; TCRdb holds only in-frame clones, not every one. The sample consists of about 46,000 clones, 81% of them appearing once. The CDR3 sequence is 15 residues long. Unmatched junction bases numbered 4, after V lost 3 bases and J lost 4 bases. Germline lookup yields CDR1 SGDLS and CDR2 YYNGEE. This chain links TRBV9 with TRBJ2-2, with 9 bases fitting TRBD1. The sample was peripheral blood mononuclear cells, taken before any cancer treatment. The TCR sequence derives from a man aged 40 to 75 with stage III lung adenocarcinoma. The CDR3 nucleotides are TGTGCCAGCAGCGGGACAGGGGCGGGCACCGGGGAGCTGTTTTTT. This gives the protein CASSGTGAGTGELFF.